The T cell receptor beta chain described here comes from a study of T cells in Graves' hyperthyroidism and ophthalmopathy. Study-level findings and limits: Model output signaled ophthalmopathy a median approximately six months ahead of onset.

Germline lookup yields CDR1 MNHEY and CDR2 SVGEGT. The CDR3 is made up of 14 amino acids. V gave up 5 bases and J gave up 2 bases, with 10 bases separating them. This clonotype was found many times. What it recognizes is unknown. The investigators amplified TCR beta CDR3 regions from RNA transcripts. When the TCR CDR3 underwent first-round RT-PCR, the HTBI primer set was used. TCRdb used MiXCR to reprocess the multiplex PCR reads, holding one entry per CDR3 protein. The sample holds around 500,000 distinct CDR3 sequences, 16% seen once. Ophthalmopathy cases scored 3 or more on the Clinical Activity Score and 4 or more on NOSPECS grade, with duration below 3 months. Used for diagnoses were clinical symptoms, serum thyroxine and TRAb, thyroid ultrasound and orbital computed tomography. The authors obtained PBMCs from 10 ml of fresh peripheral blood.

Source material: blood. The chain joins TRBV6-2 or TRBV6-3 to TRBJ2-1; D gene ambiguous. The sequence was collected from a woman aged 25 to 45 with Graves' ophthalmopathy. The CDR3 spells CASSKVGTYNEQFF. CDR3 DNA sequence: TGTGCCAGCAGTAAGGTAGGAACCTACAATGAGCAGTTCTTC.